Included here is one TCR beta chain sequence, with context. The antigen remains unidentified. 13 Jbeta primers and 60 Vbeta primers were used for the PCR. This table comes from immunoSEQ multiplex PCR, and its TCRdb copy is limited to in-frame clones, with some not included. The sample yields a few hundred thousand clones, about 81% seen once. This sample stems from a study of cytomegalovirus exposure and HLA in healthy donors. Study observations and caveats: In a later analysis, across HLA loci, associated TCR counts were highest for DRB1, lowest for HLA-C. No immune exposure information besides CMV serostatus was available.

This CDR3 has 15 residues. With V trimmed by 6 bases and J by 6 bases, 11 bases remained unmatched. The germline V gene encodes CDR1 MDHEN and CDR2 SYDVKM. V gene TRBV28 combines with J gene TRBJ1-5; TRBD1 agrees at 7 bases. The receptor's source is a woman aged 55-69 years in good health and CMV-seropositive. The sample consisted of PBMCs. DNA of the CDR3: TGTGCCAGCAGCTCCGGGACAAGGGGGCGTCAGCCCCAGCATTTT. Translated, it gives CASSSGTRGRQPQHF.